Listed here are 28 T cell receptor beta chains from one sample, sequenced in a study of OX40 agonist ivuxolimab in advanced cancers. Sequenced by immunoSEQ multiplex PCR; TCRdb stores in-frame clones only, minus some. The table has more than 65,000 clones, roughly 77% seen once; the top ten hold more than 4%. This specimen was CD4+ or CD8+ T cells sorted from blood, taken in a trial of the OX40 agonist ivuxolimab. The receptors stem from an adult with an advanced solid tumor such as melanoma, head and neck, liver or kidney cancer.

This chain connects TRBV25-1 to TRBJ2-1; D possibly corresponds to TRBD2 (5 bases). This CDR3 is 15 amino acids long. V was clipped by 5 bases and J by 5 bases, with 16 bases between them. CDR1 MGHDK and CDR2 SYGVNS come from the germline V gene. The chain's CDR3 is CASSTPTRGDNEQFF. The DNA of the CDR3 is TGTGCCAGCAGTACGCCGACCCGGGGAGACAATGAGCAGTTCTTC.

The chain joins TRBV7-9 to TRBJ2-7; TRBD1 aligns across 12 bases. The CDR3 sequence is 19 residues long. The ends lost 5 bases at V and 3 bases at J; junction bases unmatched: 17. Looked up from germline, CDR1 is SEHNR and CDR2 is FQNEAQ (reference sequence). The CDR3 region has the DNA TGTGCCAGCAGCCGGCCGGGACAGGGGGCGAACCCCGATCGCTACGAGCAGTACTTC. Translating it yields CASSRPGQGANPDRYEQYF.

This clone was detected once. The chain is built from TRBV5-1 and TRBJ2-2, with TRBD2 matching over 14 bases. The V and J ends lost 4 bases and 5 bases, in that order; junction bases with no gene match: 10. Germline CDR1 SGHRS, CDR2 YFSETQ. The CDR3 runs to 18 residues. As DNA, the CDR3 is TGCGCCAGCAGCCCACCCAGACTAGCGGGAGGGTCTACCGGGGAGCTGTTTTTT. Amino acid sequence: CASSPPRLAGGSTGELFF.

V usage is TRBV4-2 and J usage is TRBJ2-3; TRBD2 matches at 9 bases. CDR3 length: 17 residues. In germline, CDR1 is LGHNA, CDR2 YNFKEQ. After removal of 0 bases from V and 2 bases from J, the junction contained 6 bases not matched to a gene. The CDR3 nucleotides read TGTGCCAGCAGCCAAGATAGCCTAGCGGGAATCACAGATACGCAGTATTTT. Translating gives CASSQDSLAGITDTQYF.

As regards this clone: Other DNA variants within this sample encode the same CDR3. The genes are TRBV10-3 and TRBJ2-7, with D possibly TRBD1 on 6 matching bases. Between the trimmed V and J ends, which lost 4 bases and 0 bases, there was a span of 13 bases. CDR3 length: 15 amino acids. The germline CDR1 and CDR2 sequences are ENHRY and SYGVKD. The CDR3 loop reads CAISGGPGPSYEQYF. CDR3 coding DNA: TGTGCCATCAGTGGGGGGCCGGGTCCCTCCTACGAGCAGTACTTC.

This clone showed up just once. The rearrangement links TRBV5-1 to TRBJ2-7; D is unresolved. This CDR3 is built from 14 residues. V was pared by 0 bases and J by 9 bases, with 16 bases between. Per the germline V gene, CDR1 is SGHRS and CDR2 is YFSETQ. For the CDR3, the DNA is TGCGCCAGCAGCTTGGACAGCGTAGAACGTGGGCAGTACTTC. Its protein is CASSLDSVERGQYF.

This chain uses TRBV29-1 with TRBJ2-4, with unresolved D. V lost 3 bases and J 1 base, leaving 13 bases between the germline ends. This CDR3 contains 15 residues. Germline V gives CDR1 SQVTM, CDR2 ANQGSEA. CDR3 DNA: TGCAGCGTTGACTCTGGGGTCGGGGCCAAAAACATTCAGTACTTC. Translating it yields CSVDSGVGAKNIQYF.

This clone was seen more than once but under ten times. The chain is built from TRBV6-1 and TRBJ1-5, with 7 bases that match TRBD1. V was clipped by 3 bases and J by 5 bases; unmatched bases: 4. The germline V gene has CDR1 MNHNS and CDR2 SASEGT. The CDR3 covers 14 residues. The CDR3 DNA sequence: TGTGCCAGCAGTGAGAACAGGGGTTATCAGCCCCAGCATTTT. Translation: CASSENRGYQPQHF.

The V gene is TRBV15, the J gene TRBJ2-1; D may be TRBD2 (6 bases). Germline values: CDR1 LNHNV, CDR2 YYDKDF (reference sequence). The CDR3 is 15 residues long. Trimming removed 0 bases at V and 5 bases at J, with 11 bases between. CDR3 DNA sequence: TGTGCCACCAGCAGAGAGGCTAGCGCTAACAATGAGCAGTTCTTC. Translating gives CATSREASANNEQFF.

This clone was recorded only once. This chain joins TRBV7-9 and TRBJ1-1, with 12 bases that match TRBD1. The CDR3 has 14 amino acids. Germline values: CDR1 SEHNR, CDR2 FQNEAQ (reference sequence). J was trimmed by 5 bases and V by 5 bases; bases with no gene match: 3. DNA for the CDR3: TGTGCCAGCAGCCCGGGACAGGGGGCTACTGAAGCTTTCTTT. Its translation: CASSPGQGATEAFF.

The CDR3 nucleotides read TGTGCCAGCAGCCCCACCGGGACAGGGAACAATGAGCAGTTCTTC. Its translation is CASSPTGTGNNEQFF. The chain has TRBV7-2 and TRBJ2-1; 9 bases are shared with TRBD1. With V trimmed by 5 bases and J by 5 bases, 7 bases remained unmatched. This CDR3 has 15 residues. CDR1 and CDR2 (germline): SGHTA, FQGNSA.

This clone was recorded a few times. The rearrangement uses TRBV19 and TRBJ2-5; TRBD2 might be the D (5 bases). V gave up 10 bases and J gave up 2 bases, with 17 bases separating them. The CDR3 consists of 14 residues. Germline values: CDR1 LNHDA, CDR2 SQIVND (reference sequence). This CDR3 is CATRPGLPQETQYF. The CDR3 bases are TGTGCCACCCGTCCAGGACTCCCTCAAGAGACCCAGTACTTC.

The chain carries TRBV5-4 and TRBJ1-2; no reliable D call. Germline values: CDR1 SGHNT, CDR2 YYREEE (reference sequence). The CDR3 loop spans 11 amino acids. Trimming stripped 4 bases from V and 2 bases from J, with 3 bases between. CDR3: CASSLNYGYTF. CDR3 in DNA: TGTGCCAGCAGCCTAAACTATGGCTACACCTTC.

The chain is built from TRBV27 and TRBJ2-2, with D hard to call. CDR3 length: 12 residues. CDR1 and CDR2 from the germline V gene are MNHEY and SMNVEV (reference sequence). Trimming pared 7 bases from V and 6 bases from J, leaving 9 bases between. CDR3: CASTERAGELFF. The DNA for the CDR3 is TGTGCCAGCACCGAAAGGGCCGGGGAGCTGTTTTTT.

The V and J genes are TRBV11-3 and TRBJ1-1; unclear D gene. Germline CDR1 is SGHNT and CDR2 is YENEEA. Between the trimmed V and J ends, which lost 1 base and 10 bases, there was a span of 13 bases. CDR3 length: 13 amino acids. CDR3 in DNA: TGTGCCAGCAGCTTAGGAAGTGCGGGATCAGCTTTCTTT. Its protein product is CASSLGSAGSAFF.

J is TRBJ2-4 and V is TRBV19, with D possibly TRBD1 on 5 matching bases. Germline assignment: CDR1 LNHDA and CDR2 SQIVND (reference sequence). The CDR3 is 12 amino acids. V dropped 7 bases and J dropped 7 bases, with 11 bases sitting between them. The CDR3 protein is CASTGFMNIQYF. DNA for the CDR3: TGTGCCAGTACAGGGTTTATGAACATTCAGTACTTC. Full variable domain (missing parts from reference TRBV19 and TRBJ2-4): DGGITQSPKYLFRKEGQNVTLSCEQNLNHDAMYWYRQDPGQGLRLIYYSQIVNDFQKGDIAEGYSVSREKKESFPLTVTSAQKNPTAFYLCASTGFMNIQYFGAGTRLSVL.

Here the CDR3 reads CASSQDRAGNTIYF. The CDR3 DNA follows: TGTGCCAGCTCGCAGGACAGGGCTGGAAACACCATATATTTT. V gene TRBV18 combines with J gene TRBJ1-3; 8 nucleotides agree with TRBD1. Germline V gives CDR1 KGHSH, CDR2 LQKENI. The CDR3 is made up of 14 amino acids. V was clipped by 6 bases and J by 2 bases; unmatched bases: 3.

The CDR3 sequence: CASSQDFLGTEAFF. The CDR3 nucleotides are TGTGCCAGCAGCCAAGATTTTCTAGGGACTGAAGCTTTCTTT. The chain combines TRBV4-2 with TRBJ1-1; D is uncertain. V was pared by 0 bases and J by 5 bases, with 10 bases between. This CDR3 comprises 14 residues. CDR1 is LGHNA, CDR2 YNFKEQ, per germline.

This clone was picked up a small number of times. The CDR3 coding sequence is TGTGCCAGCAGTTTCATAGCGGGAGGGGGGTACGAGCAGTACTTC. Its protein product is CASSFIAGGGYEQYF. J is TRBJ2-7 and V is TRBV7-2; 11 bases match TRBD2. Germline V gives CDR1 SGHTA, CDR2 FQGNSA. Trimming at V came to 6 bases and at J to 4 bases, leaving 8 bases not matched to a gene. The CDR3 length is 15 residues. The whole variable domain, remainder taken from reference TRBV7-2 and TRBJ2-7, is GAGVSQSPSNKVTEKGKDVELRCDPISGHTALYWYRQSLGQGLEFLIYFQGNSAPDKSGLPSDRFSAERTGGSVSTLTIQRTQQEDSAVYLCASSFIAGGGYEQYFGPGTRLTVT.

This clone is medium-sized (0.01 to 0.1%) within its sample. V and J are TRBV10-3 and TRBJ2-5, with 8 positions matching TRBD2. The CDR3 is 17 residues long. Germline CDR1 reads ENHRY; CDR2 reads SYGVKD. Germline trimming cut 2 bases from V and 5 bases from J; bases unmatched to any gene: 13. For the CDR3, the DNA is TGTGCCATCAGTGAGGGTGACGGGAGGGTAGGTTGGGAGACCCAGTACTTC. This encodes CAISEGDGRVGWETQYF.

This chain uses TRBV30 with TRBJ1-5; the D is unclear. V was pared by 3 bases and J by 7 bases, with 10 bases between. This CDR3 region has 12 residues. The germline V gene encodes CDR1 GTSNPN and CDR2 SVGIG (reference sequence). DNA of the CDR3: TGTGCCTGGAGCTGGGAAGGGCAGCCCCAGCATTTT. As protein: CAWSWEGQPQHF.

The chain recombines TRBV7-6 with TRBJ1-1, with 7 bases matching TRBD1. Trimming cost V 1 base and J 6 bases; bases outside gene matches: 5. Germline loops: CDR1 SGHVS, CDR2 FNYEAQ. The CDR3 extends over 14 amino acids. The CDR3: CASSLEGGFAEAFF. DNA for the CDR3: TGTGCCAGCAGCTTAGAAGGGGGCTTCGCTGAAGCTTTCTTT. The full variable domain, with the rest looked up from reference TRBV7-6 and TRBJ1-1, is GAGVSQSPRYKVTKRGQDVALRCDPISGHVSLYWYRQALGQGPEFLTYFNYEAQQDKSGLPNDRFSAERPEGSISTLTIQRTEQRDSAMYRCASSLEGGFAEAFFGQGTRLTVV.

The rearrangement uses TRBV5-1 and TRBJ1-5; 10 bases agree with TRBD1. This CDR3 is built from 17 residues. J was trimmed by 1 base and V by 4 bases; bases with no gene match: 8. Per germline, CDR1 SGHRS and CDR2 YFSETQ. CDR3 coding DNA: TGCGCCAGCAGCCAACCCCCGGGACAGGGGAGCAATCAGCCCCAGCATTTT. Translated: CASSQPPGQGSNQPQHF.

CDR3: CASSRPTGIIYEQFF. Here the CDR3 DNA reads TGTGCCAGCAGTCGACCGACAGGTATTATCTATGAGCAGTTCTTC. V and J are TRBV28 and TRBJ2-1; perhaps TRBD1 as D (6 bases). CDR3 length equals 15 residues. V gave up 5 bases and J gave up 8 bases, with 19 bases separating them. The germline V gene encodes CDR1 MDHEN and CDR2 SYDVKM.

The chain recombines TRBV6-1 with TRBJ1-6; D unresolved. Between the trimmed V and J ends, which lost 6 bases and 4 bases, there was a span of 10 bases. The CDR3 totals 14 residues. Germline CDR1 is MNHNS and CDR2 is SASEGT. The CDR3 region has the DNA TGTGCCAGCAGCACATTGGGTTATAATTCACCCCTCCACTTT. It encodes CASSTLGYNSPLHF.

This clone was observed a few times. V usage is TRBV7-8 and J usage is TRBJ2-3, with D uncertain. The germline V gene encodes CDR1 SGHVS and CDR2 FQNEAQ. There are 12 residues in the CDR3. V shed 5 bases and J shed 6 bases, with 9 bases lying between them. This CDR3 is CASSPTTDTQYF. The CDR3 coding sequence is TGTGCCAGCAGCCCTACAACGGATACGCAGTATTTT.

The chain has TRBV7-9 and TRBJ2-7, with D possibly TRBD1 on 6 matching bases. The CDR3 spans 14 residues. V was cut by 4 bases and J by 4 bases, with 14 bases left in between. Germline V gives CDR1 SEHNR, CDR2 FQNEAQ (reference sequence). The CDR3 DNA sequence: TGTGCCAGCAGCTCCTTAGGGACAAGTTACGAGCAGTACTTC. Amino acids: CASSSLGTSYEQYF.

The rearrangement links TRBV7-2 to TRBJ2-3; D could derive from TRBD1 or TRBD2 (5 bases each). Germline values: CDR1 SGHTA, CDR2 FQGNSA. V was clipped by 8 bases and J by 8 bases, with 20 bases between them. The CDR3 loop spans 14 amino acids. Written as DNA, the CDR3 is TGTGCCAGCCACTCGGTAGCGTCCCAGGGTACGCAGTATTTT. It translates to CASHSVASQGTQYF. Full variable domain (outside the CDR3, taken from reference TRBV7-2 and TRBJ2-3): GAGVSQSPSNKVTEKGKDVELRCDPISGHTALYWYRQSLGQGLEFLIYFQGNSAPDKSGLPSDRFSAERTGGSVSTLTIQRTQQEDSAVYLCASHSVASQGTQYFGPGTRLTVL.